This TCR beta chain appears in the sequencing data of a study of blood T cells in healthy people across ages. V was pared by 3 bases and J by 2 bases, with 5 bases of the junction left unmatched. Germline lookup yields CDR1 SGHTA and CDR2 FQGNSA. The CDR3 consists of 15 residues. Alongside a J-beta primer mix, a sample-barcoded 5' primer served in a second PCR lasting roughly 6 to 11 cycles. Via MiXCR, TCRdb re-called the 5' RACE reads, giving one row per CDR3 protein. The table has 630,000 or so distinct CDR3 sequences, roughly 32% seen once. The TCR comes from a woman of 80 years or more in good health. Specimen: blood. The V and J genes are TRBV7-2 and TRBJ2-7; 9 bases fit TRBD2. This chain's CDR3 is CASSLSSGAPYEQYF. The CDR3 region has the DNA TGTGCCAGCAGCTTGTCTAGCGGGGCGCCCTACGAGCAGTACTTC.